The clone carrying this TCR beta chain has a single count. The antigen remains unidentified. The sample comes from a study of blood T cells in healthy people across ages. Overall study results and limits: Because sorting was not performed, PBMCs prevented conclusive naive versus antigen-experienced comparison.

It was with a sample-barcoded 5' primer and a J-beta primer mix that a second PCR of about 6 to 11 cycles was run. The study obtained at least 3 million CDR3-containing paired-end reads from every sample. MiXCR, run by TCRdb on the 5' RACE reads, gives a single entry per CDR3 protein. The sample lists about 670,000 distinct CDR3 sequences; 52% were seen once. The germline CDR1 and CDR2 sequences are MGHDK and SYGVNS. Trimming took off 1 base at V and 4 bases at J, with 10 bases between the two ends. The CDR3 has 14 amino acids. Input material: blood. The chain joins TRBV25-1 to TRBJ1-2; D remains unclear. This TCR came from an elderly woman in good health. The DNA of the CDR3 is TGTGCCAGCAGTGAATGGGTCCCTGGCTATGGCTACACCTTC. Translation gives CASSEWVPGYGYTF.